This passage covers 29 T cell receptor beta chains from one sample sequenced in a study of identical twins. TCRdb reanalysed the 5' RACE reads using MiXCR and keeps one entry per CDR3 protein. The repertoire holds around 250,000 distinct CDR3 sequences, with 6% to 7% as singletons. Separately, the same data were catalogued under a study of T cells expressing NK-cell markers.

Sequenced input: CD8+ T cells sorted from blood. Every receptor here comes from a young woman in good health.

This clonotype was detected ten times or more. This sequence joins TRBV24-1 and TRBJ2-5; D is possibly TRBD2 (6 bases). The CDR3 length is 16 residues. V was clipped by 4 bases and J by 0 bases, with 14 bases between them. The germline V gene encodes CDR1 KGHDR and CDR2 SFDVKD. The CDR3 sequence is CATSDTPGGDQETQYF. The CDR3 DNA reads TGTGCCACCAGTGACACCCCCGGCGGGGACCAAGAGACCCAGTACTTC.

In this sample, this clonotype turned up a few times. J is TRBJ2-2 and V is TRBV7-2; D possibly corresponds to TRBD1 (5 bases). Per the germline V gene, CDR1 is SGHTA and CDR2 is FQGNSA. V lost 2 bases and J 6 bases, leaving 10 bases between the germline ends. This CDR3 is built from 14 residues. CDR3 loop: CASSLKLGAGELFF. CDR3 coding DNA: TGTGCCAGCAGCTTAAAGCTAGGGGCCGGGGAGCTGTTTTTT. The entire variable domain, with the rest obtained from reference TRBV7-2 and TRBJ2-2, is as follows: GAGVSQSPSNKVTEKGKDVELRCDPISGHTALYWYRQSLGQGLEFLIYFQGNSAPDKSGLPSDRFSAERTGGSVSTLTIQRTQQEDSAVYLCASSLKLGAGELFFGEGSRLTVL.

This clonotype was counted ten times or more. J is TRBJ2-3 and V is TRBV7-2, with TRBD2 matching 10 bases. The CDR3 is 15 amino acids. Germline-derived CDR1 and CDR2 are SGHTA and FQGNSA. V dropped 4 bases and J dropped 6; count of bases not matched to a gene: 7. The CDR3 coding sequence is TGTGCCAGCAGCTCGCTTCTAGCGGGAGTGGATACGCAGTATTTT. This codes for CASSSLLAGVDTQYF.

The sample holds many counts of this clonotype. The CDR3 sequence: CASSQDGSGRYLNGAGELFF. CDR3 DNA sequence: TGTGCCAGCAGCCAAGATGGAAGCGGGAGATATCTTAACGGCGCCGGGGAGCTGTTTTTT. This chain connects TRBV3-1 to TRBJ2-2; 8 bases are a match to TRBD2. Per germline, CDR1 LGHDT and CDR2 YNNKEL (reference sequence). J lost 6 bases, V lost 0 bases, and 18 bases had no gene match. There are 20 residues in the CDR3.

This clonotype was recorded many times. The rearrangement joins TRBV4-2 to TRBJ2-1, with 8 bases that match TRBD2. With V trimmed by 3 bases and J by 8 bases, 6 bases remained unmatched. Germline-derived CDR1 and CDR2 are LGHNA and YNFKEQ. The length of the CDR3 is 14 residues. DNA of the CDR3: TGTGCCAGCAGCCATGCGGGAGGAGGAGATGAGCAGTTCTTC. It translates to CASSHAGGGDEQFF.

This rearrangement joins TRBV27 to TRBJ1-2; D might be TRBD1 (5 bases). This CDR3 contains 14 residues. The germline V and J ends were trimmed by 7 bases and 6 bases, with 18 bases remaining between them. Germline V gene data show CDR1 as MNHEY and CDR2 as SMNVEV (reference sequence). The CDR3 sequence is CASTTRPGRDGYTF. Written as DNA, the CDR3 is TGTGCCAGCACCACCCGGCCAGGGCGGGATGGCTACACCTTC.

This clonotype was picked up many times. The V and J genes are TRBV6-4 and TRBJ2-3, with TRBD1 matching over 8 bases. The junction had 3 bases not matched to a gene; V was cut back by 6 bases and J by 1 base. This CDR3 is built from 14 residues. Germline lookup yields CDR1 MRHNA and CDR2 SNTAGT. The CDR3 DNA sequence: TGTGCCAGCAGCGGACAGGGAGGCACAGATACGCAGTATTTT. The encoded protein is CASSGQGGTDTQYF.

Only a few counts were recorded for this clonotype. The CDR3 spells CASSFRHWYTDTQYF. The DNA for the CDR3 is TGTGCCAGCAGCTTTCGACATTGGTACACAGATACGCAGTATTTT. The chain couples TRBV7-9 to TRBJ2-3, with D hard to call. The CDR3 covers 15 residues. Germline V gene data show CDR1 as SEHNR and CDR2 as FQNEAQ (reference sequence). V gave up 3 bases and J gave up 2 bases, with 12 bases separating them.

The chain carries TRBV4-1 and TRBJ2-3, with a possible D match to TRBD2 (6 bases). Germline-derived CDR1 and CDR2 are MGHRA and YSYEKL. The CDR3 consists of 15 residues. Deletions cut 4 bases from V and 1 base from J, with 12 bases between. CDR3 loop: CASSPFGEGTDTQYF. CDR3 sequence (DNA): TGCGCCAGCAGCCCTTTCGGGGAGGGCACAGATACGCAGTATTTT.

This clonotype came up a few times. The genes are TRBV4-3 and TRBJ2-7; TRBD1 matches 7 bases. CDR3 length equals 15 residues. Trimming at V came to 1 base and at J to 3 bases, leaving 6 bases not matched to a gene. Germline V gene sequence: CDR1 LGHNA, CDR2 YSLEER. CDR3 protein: CASSQGRGGVYEQYF. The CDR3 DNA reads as TGCGCCAGCAGCCAAGGACGAGGGGGCGTCTACGAGCAGTACTTC.

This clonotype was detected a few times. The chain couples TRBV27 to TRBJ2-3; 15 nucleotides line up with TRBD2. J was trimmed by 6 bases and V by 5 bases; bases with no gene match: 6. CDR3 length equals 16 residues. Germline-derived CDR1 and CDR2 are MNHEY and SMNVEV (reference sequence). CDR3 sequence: CASSPGLAGGPDTQYF. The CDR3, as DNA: TGTGCCAGCAGTCCTGGACTAGCGGGAGGGCCGGATACGCAGTATTTT.

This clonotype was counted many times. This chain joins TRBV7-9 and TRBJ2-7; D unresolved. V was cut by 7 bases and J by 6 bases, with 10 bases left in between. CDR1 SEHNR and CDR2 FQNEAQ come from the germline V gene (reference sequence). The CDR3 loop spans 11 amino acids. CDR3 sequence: CASTQSGEQYF. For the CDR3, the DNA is TGTGCCAGCACCCAGTCCGGCGAGCAGTACTTC.

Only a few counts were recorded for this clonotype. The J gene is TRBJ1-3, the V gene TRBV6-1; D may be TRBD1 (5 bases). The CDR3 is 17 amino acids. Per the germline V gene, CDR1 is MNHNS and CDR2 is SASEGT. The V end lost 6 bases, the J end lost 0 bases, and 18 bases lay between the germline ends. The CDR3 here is CASSPPGTGISGNTIYF. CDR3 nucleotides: TGTGCCAGCAGCCCTCCCGGGACGGGTATCTCTGGAAACACCATATATTTT.

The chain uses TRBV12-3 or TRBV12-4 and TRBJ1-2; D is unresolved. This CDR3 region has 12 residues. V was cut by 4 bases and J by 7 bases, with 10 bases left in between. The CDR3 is CASSSFPAGYTF. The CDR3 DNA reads TGTGCCAGCAGTTCTTTCCCGGCTGGCTACACCTTC.

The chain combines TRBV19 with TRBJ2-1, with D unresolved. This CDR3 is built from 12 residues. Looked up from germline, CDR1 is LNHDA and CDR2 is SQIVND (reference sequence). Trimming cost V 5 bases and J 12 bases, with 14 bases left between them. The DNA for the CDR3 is TGTGCCAGTAGTCCCGGTGAGGAGCGGCAGTTCTTC. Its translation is CASSPGEERQFF.

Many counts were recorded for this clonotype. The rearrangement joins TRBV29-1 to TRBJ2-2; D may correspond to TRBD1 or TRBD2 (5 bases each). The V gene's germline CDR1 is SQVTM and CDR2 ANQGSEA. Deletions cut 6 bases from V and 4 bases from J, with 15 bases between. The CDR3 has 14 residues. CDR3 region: CSVGTVPFTGELFF. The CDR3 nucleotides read TGCAGCGTGGGGACGGTTCCCTTCACCGGGGAGCTGTTTTTT.

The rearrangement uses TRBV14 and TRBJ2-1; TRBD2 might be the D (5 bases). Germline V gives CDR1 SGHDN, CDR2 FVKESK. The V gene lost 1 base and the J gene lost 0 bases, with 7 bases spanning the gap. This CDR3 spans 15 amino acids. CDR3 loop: CASSQATSSYNEQFF. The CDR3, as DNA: TGTGCCAGCAGCCAAGCCACTAGCTCCTACAATGAGCAGTTCTTC.

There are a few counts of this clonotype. The CDR3 sequence is CSARESTGVTTREQYF. In DNA form, the CDR3 reads TGCAGTGCTAGAGAGTCGACAGGGGTTACCACTCGGGAGCAGTACTTC. This rearrangement joins TRBV20-1 to TRBJ2-7; TRBD1 matches 8 bases. Trimming at V came to 0 bases and at J to 7 bases, leaving 14 bases not matched to a gene. The V gene's germline CDR1 is DFQATT and CDR2 SNEGSKA (reference sequence). The CDR3 sequence is 16 residues long.

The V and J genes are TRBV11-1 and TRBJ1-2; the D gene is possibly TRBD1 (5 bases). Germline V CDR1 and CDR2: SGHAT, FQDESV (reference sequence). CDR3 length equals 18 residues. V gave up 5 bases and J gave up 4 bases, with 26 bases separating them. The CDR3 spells CASSAYRAQLQDLYGYTF. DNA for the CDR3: TGTGCCAGCAGCGCTTACCGGGCCCAGCTACAGGATCTCTATGGCTACACCTTC.

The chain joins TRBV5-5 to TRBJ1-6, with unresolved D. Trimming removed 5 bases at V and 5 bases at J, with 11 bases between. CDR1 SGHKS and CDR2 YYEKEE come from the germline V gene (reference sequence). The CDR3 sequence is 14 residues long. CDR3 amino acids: CASSLPADNSPLHF. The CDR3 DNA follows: TGTGCCAGCAGTTTACCAGCGGATAATTCACCCCTCCACTTT. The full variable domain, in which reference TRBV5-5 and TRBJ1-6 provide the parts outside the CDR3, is DAGVTQSPTHLIKTRGQQVTLRCSPISGHKSVSWYQQVLGQGPQFIFQYYEKEERGRGNFPDRFSARQFPNYSSELNVNALLLGDSALYLCASSLPADNSPLHFGNGTRLTVT.

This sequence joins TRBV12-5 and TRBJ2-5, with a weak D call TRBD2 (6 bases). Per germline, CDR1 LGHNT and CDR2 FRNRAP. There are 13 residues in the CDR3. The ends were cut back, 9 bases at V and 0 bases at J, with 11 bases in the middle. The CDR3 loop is CASGGGYQETQYF. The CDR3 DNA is TGTGCTAGCGGTGGGGGGTACCAAGAGACCCAGTACTTC.

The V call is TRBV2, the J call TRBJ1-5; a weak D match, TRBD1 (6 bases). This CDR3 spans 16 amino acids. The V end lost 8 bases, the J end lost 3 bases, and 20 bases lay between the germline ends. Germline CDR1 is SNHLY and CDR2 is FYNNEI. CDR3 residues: CASGRLGGQLNQPQHF. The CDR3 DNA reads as TGTGCCAGCGGAAGACTAGGCGGACAGCTCAATCAGCCCCAGCATTTT.

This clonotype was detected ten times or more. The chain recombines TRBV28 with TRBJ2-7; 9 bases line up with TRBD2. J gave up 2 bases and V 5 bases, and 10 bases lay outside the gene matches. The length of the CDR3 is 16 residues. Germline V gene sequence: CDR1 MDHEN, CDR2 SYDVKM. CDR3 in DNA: TGTGCCAGCAGTCCTCCGACTAGCGGAGCCGCCTACGAGCAGTACTTC. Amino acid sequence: CASSPPTSGAAYEQYF.

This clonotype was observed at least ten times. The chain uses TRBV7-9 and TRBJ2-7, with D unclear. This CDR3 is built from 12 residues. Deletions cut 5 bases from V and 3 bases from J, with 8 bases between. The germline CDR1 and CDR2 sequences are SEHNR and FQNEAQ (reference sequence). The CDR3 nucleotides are TGTGCCAGCAGCCTACAACACTACGAGCAGTACTTC. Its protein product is CASSLQHYEQYF.

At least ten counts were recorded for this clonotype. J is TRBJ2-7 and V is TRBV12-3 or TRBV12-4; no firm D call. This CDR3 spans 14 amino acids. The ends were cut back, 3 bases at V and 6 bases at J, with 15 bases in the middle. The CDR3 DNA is TGTGCCAGCAGTTTCCTCGGACCCGAGGCCGAGCAGTACTTC. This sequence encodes CASSFLGPEAEQYF.

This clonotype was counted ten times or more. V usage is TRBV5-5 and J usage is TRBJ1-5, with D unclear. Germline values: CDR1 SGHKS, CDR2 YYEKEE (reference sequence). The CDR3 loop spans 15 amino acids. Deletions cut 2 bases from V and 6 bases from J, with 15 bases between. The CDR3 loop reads CASSFTPRRGQPQHF. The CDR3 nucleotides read TGTGCCAGCAGCTTTACGCCCCGTCGGGGTCAGCCCCAGCATTTT. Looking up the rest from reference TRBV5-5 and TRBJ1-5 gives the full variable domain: DAGVTQSPTHLIKTRGQQVTLRCSPISGHKSVSWYQQVLGQGPQFIFQYYEKEERGRGNFPDRFSARQFPNYSSELNVNALLLGDSALYLCASSFTPRRGQPQHFGDGTRLSIL.

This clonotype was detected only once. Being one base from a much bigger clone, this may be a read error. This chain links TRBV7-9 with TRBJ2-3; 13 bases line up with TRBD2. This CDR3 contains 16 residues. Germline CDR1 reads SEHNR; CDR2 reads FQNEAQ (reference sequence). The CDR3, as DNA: TGTGCCAGCAGCGCATCACTAGCGGGGGGGCTTTTTGGTTCGGAATTT. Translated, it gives CASSASLAGGLFGSEF.

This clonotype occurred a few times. CDR3 in DNA: TGTGCCAGCAGTCCATACAGGGGGCGAGGCGACAATGAGCAGTTCTTC. Its translation is CASSPYRGRGDNEQFF. The V call is TRBV6-2 or TRBV6-3, the J call TRBJ2-1, with 9 bases aligning to TRBD1. V lost 5 bases to trimming and J lost 5 bases; unmatched junction nucleotides: 10. The CDR3 is 16 amino acids. Per germline, CDR1 MNHEY and CDR2 SVGEGT.

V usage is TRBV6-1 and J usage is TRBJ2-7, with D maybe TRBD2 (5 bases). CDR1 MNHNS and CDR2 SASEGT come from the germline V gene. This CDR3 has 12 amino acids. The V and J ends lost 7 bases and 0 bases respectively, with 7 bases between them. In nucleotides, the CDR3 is TGTGCCAGCATAGGGAGCTCCTACGAGCAGTACTTC. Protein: CASIGSSYEQYF.